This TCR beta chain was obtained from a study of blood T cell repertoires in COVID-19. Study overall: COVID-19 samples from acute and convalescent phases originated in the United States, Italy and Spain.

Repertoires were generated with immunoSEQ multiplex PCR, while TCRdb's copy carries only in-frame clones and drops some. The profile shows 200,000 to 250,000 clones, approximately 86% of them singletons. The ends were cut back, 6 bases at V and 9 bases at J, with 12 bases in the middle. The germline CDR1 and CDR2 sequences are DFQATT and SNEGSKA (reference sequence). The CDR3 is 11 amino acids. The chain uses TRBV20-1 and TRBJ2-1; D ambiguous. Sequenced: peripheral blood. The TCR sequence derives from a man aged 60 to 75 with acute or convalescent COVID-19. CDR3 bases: TGCAGTGCAAGATCTAGTATTGAGCAGTTCTTC. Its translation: CSARSSIEQFF.